Below, 30 T cell receptor beta chains from the same sample are listed, as sequenced in a study of blood T cell repertoires in COVID-19. The repertoire was sequenced with immunoSEQ multiplex PCR; TCRdb's copy has only in-frame clones and lacks some. The table lists 65,000 or so clones, approximately 73% of them singletons. The sequencing sample was made of peripheral blood. These receptors were collected from a woman between 45 and 65 years old with active or convalescent COVID-19.

V is TRBV5-1 and J is TRBJ2-1, with a weak D call TRBD2 (6 bases). The CDR3 spans 15 residues. The germline V and J ends were trimmed by 4 bases and 0 bases, with 11 bases remaining between them. Germline V gene sequence: CDR1 SGHRS, CDR2 YFSETQ. The chain's CDR3 is CASSDTSYSYNEQFF. As DNA, the CDR3 is TGCGCCAGCAGCGACACTAGCTACTCCTACAATGAGCAGTTCTTC.

This chain connects TRBV28 to TRBJ2-3; D possibly corresponds to TRBD2 (6 bases). Germline V gives CDR1 MDHEN, CDR2 SYDVKM. V lost 6 bases and J 4 bases, leaving 14 bases between the germline ends. This CDR3 spans 14 amino acids. The CDR3 region is CASRNDGGADTQYF. The CDR3 coding sequence is TGTGCCAGCAGAAACGATGGAGGGGCAGATACGCAGTATTTT. Variable domain in full (rest from reference TRBV28 and TRBJ2-3): DVKVTQSSRYLVKRTGEKVFLECVQDMDHENMFWYRQDPGLGLRLIYFSYDVKMKEKGDIPEGYSVSREKKERFSLILESASTNQTSMYLCASRNDGGADTQYFGPGTRLTVL.

This clone showed up just a few times. The chain is built from TRBV6-2 or TRBV6-3 and TRBJ2-7; D is perhaps TRBD2 (6 bases). Germline values: CDR1 MNHEY, CDR2 SVGEGT. Trimming took off 5 bases at V and 2 bases at J, with 16 bases between the two ends. The CDR3 covers 15 residues. The CDR3 loop reads CASSRYGSQPYEQYF. For the CDR3, the DNA is TGTGCCAGCAGTCGCTACGGGAGCCAGCCCTACGAGCAGTACTTC.

The J gene is TRBJ1-3, the V gene TRBV18, with 7 bases matching TRBD1. This CDR3 comprises 14 residues. The V and J ends lost 4 bases and 1 base, in that order; junction bases with no gene match: 1. The germline CDR1 and CDR2 sequences are KGHSH and LQKENI. The CDR3 nucleotides are TGTGCCAGCTCACGACAGGGATCTGGAAACACCATATATTTT. Translation gives CASSRQGSGNTIYF.

The CDR3 DNA reads as TGTGCCAGCAGTGTAGCTCGGGGACAGGCCATCGAGCAGTACTTC. Protein: CASSVARGQAIEQYF. This rearrangement joins TRBV28 to TRBJ2-7; 8 bases align to TRBD1. Unmatched junction bases numbered 12, after V lost 5 bases and J lost 6 bases. Germline V gives CDR1 MDHEN, CDR2 SYDVKM. This CDR3 contains 15 residues.

The CDR3 DNA sequence: TGTGCCAGCAGTGAAACCCCTCCCGCGGGCGGTGGTTATTCACCCCTCCACTTT. It is translated as CASSETPPAGGGYSPLHF. This chain joins TRBV6-1 and TRBJ1-6; no clear D gene. Germline loops: CDR1 MNHNS, CDR2 SASEGT. This CDR3 contains 18 residues. The V gene lost 2 bases and the J gene lost 8 bases, with 22 bases spanning the gap.

This rearrangement joins TRBV5-1 to TRBJ2-5, with 9 bases aligning to TRBD2. With 5 bases clipped from V and 1 base from J, the junction kept 9 bases outside the gene matches. Looked up from germline, CDR1 is SGHRS and CDR2 is YFSETQ. This CDR3 contains 16 residues. The CDR3 DNA sequence: TGCGCCAGCAGAGTGGGGGGGACTAGCCCCCAAGAGACCCAGTACTTC. This translates into CASRVGGTSPQETQYF.

The V and J genes are TRBV11-2 and TRBJ2-5; a weak D match, TRBD1 (7 bases). V was trimmed by 5 bases and J by 0 bases, leaving 16 bases between them. The CDR3 covers 16 residues. Germline V lookup: CDR1 SGHAT, CDR2 FQNNGV. In nucleotides, the CDR3 is TGTGCCAGCAGCCCCTTCGGGGGACAGTACCAAGAGACCCAGTACTTC. Its protein is CASSPFGGQYQETQYF. The full variable domain, its missing parts supplied by reference TRBV11-2 and TRBJ2-5, is EAGVAQSPRYKIIEKRQSVAFWCNPISGHATLYWYQQILGQGPKLLIQFQNNGVVDDSQLPKDRFSAERLKGVDSTLKIQPAKLEDSAVYLCASSPFGGQYQETQYFGPGTRLLVL.

With respect to this clone: An end of the junction differs from the germline gene, which may be a read error. The chain is built from TRBV12-3 or TRBV12-4 and TRBJ2-1, with 8 bases aligning to TRBD2. The CDR3 is 12 amino acids. The CDR3 is CASSIAGLEQFF. The CDR3 DNA is TGTGCCAGCAGTATAGCGGGGCTTGAGCAGTTCTTC.

The chain couples TRBV7-2 to TRBJ1-4; the match to TRBD1 covers 7 bases. Germline assignment: CDR1 SGHTA and CDR2 FQGNSA. The CDR3 sequence is 15 residues long. The V segment lost 4 bases and the J segment 8 bases; nucleotides outside the gene matches: 10. Here the CDR3 reads CASSSGQIGGEKLFF. CDR3 in DNA: TGTGCCAGCAGCTCGGGACAGATCGGAGGGGAAAAACTGTTTTTT. The full variable domain, with the rest looked up from reference TRBV7-2 and TRBJ1-4, is GAGVSQSPSNKVTEKGKDVELRCDPISGHTALYWYRQSLGQGLEFLIYFQGNSAPDKSGLPSDRFSAERTGGSVSTLTIQRTQQEDSAVYLCASSSGQIGGEKLFFGSGTQLSVL.

The chain joins TRBV6-2 or TRBV6-3 to TRBJ2-7, with 8 bases that match TRBD1. This CDR3 comprises 15 residues. Germline CDR1 reads MNHEY; CDR2 reads SVGEGT. The V segment lost 2 bases and the J segment 7 bases; nucleotides outside the gene matches: 10. Here the CDR3 reads CASSYGWDRTGEQYF. Written as DNA, the CDR3 is TGTGCCAGCAGTTACGGCTGGGACAGGACGGGGGAGCAGTACTTC.

This clone was observed a handful of times. The rearrangement links TRBV23-1 to TRBJ1-1; no definite D call. TRBV23-1 is given ORF status, its function remaining uncertain. Trimming cost V 2 bases and J 4 bases, with 17 bases left between them. There are 16 residues in the CDR3. The CDR3 coding sequence is TGCGCCAGCAGTCAACAATCGAGGGTGGGAGCCACTGAAGCTTTCTTT. It codes for CASSQQSRVGATEAFF.

The chain carries TRBV19 and TRBJ2-3, with 8 bases that match TRBD1. The germline V gene has CDR1 LNHDA and CDR2 SQIVND (reference sequence). The CDR3 is made up of 15 amino acids. V was clipped by 6 bases and J by 3 bases; unmatched bases: 8. The DNA for the CDR3 is TGTGCCAGTAGCACGGGACAGGATAGTACAGATACGCAGTATTTT. It is translated as CASSTGQDSTDTQYF.

This clone has just one count. The chain employs TRBV21-1 and TRBJ2-5; the D segment call TRBD1 is taken from the table without a DNA check. TRBV21-1 is labeled a pseudogene. The CDR3 covers 13 residues. The CDR3 nucleotides read TGTGCCAGCATCTCAGGGAAGCAAGAGACCCAGTACTTC. The encoded protein is CASISGKQETQYF.

This clone came up once. V is TRBV2 and J is TRBJ2-7, with 8 bases lining up with TRBD1. Germline V gene data show CDR1 as SNHLY and CDR2 as FYNNEI. CDR3 length: 15 amino acids. The V and J ends lost 4 bases and 2 bases, in that order; junction bases with no gene match: 7. The CDR3 region has the DNA TGTGCCAGCAGTGCGGGACAGGCGAACACCTACGAGCAGTACTTC. Its translation: CASSAGQANTYEQYF.

This clone was picked up a small number of times. The chain recombines TRBV30 with TRBJ2-2; the match to TRBD2 covers 8 bases. This CDR3 has 13 amino acids. Germline CDR1 and CDR2: GTSNPN and SVGIG (reference sequence). V shed 2 bases, J shed 6 bases, and the junction held 2 bases outside the gene matches. CDR3 nucleotide sequence: TGTGCCTGGAGTTTCGGGGGGGCCGGGGAGCTGTTTTTT. As protein: CAWSFGGAGELFF.

This clone was counted a single time. The chain has TRBV7-9 and TRBJ1-1; the match to TRBD1 covers 8 bases. Germline values: CDR1 SEHNR, CDR2 FQNEAQ (reference sequence). V was pared by 5 bases and J by 4 bases, with 9 bases of the junction left unmatched. This CDR3 has 15 amino acids. The CDR3 DNA follows: TGTGCCAGCAGCCATACTGGACAGGGTGGCACTGAAGCTTTCTTT. It encodes CASSHTGQGGTEAFF.

The chain has TRBV19 and TRBJ2-1, with 9 positions matching TRBD1. The CDR3 has 15 residues. Germline-derived CDR1 and CDR2 are LNHDA and SQIVND (reference sequence). The ends lost 5 bases at V and 4 bases at J; junction bases unmatched: 6. The CDR3 nucleotides read TGTGCCAGTAGTGGGGGGACAGGGCCATACAATGAGCAGTTCTTC. It specifies CASSGGTGPYNEQFF.

This clone occurred once. The same CDR3 can be traced to other DNA sequences in this sample. This chain connects TRBV27 to TRBJ2-3, with D possibly being TRBD2 (5 bases). This CDR3 comprises 12 residues. Germline CDR1 MNHEY, CDR2 SMNVEV (reference sequence). Trimming cost V 6 bases and J 6 bases, with 10 bases left between them. CDR3 DNA sequence: TGTGCCAGCAGCCCCCGAGGGGATACGCAGTATTTT. Translating gives CASSPRGDTQYF.

This clone showed up just once. The J gene is TRBJ1-2, the V gene TRBV11-2; 7 positions agree with TRBD1. This CDR3 comprises 13 residues. Germline V gives CDR1 SGHAT, CDR2 FQNNGV. V trimming: 6 bases; J trimming: 4 bases; junction bases outside the gene matches: 5. The CDR3 DNA reads as TGTGCCAGCAGTCCCGACAGGGTCTATGGCTACACCTTC. Its translation: CASSPDRVYGYTF. The variable domain in full, completed from reference TRBV11-2 and TRBJ1-2, reads EAGVAQSPRYKIIEKRQSVAFWCNPISGHATLYWYQQILGQGPKLLIQFQNNGVVDDSQLPKDRFSAERLKGVDSTLKIQPAKLEDSAVYLCASSPDRVYGYTFGSGTRLTVV.

This clone was recorded a few times. The gene calls are TRBV19 and TRBJ1-2; maybe TRBD1 (6 bases). The CDR3 covers 16 residues. Germline V gene data show CDR1 as LNHDA and CDR2 as SQIVND (reference sequence). V was trimmed by 5 bases and J by 6 bases, leaving 22 bases between them. As DNA, the CDR3 is TGTGCCAGTAGTCTCGGACAGCAATCCGGAGGCAATGGCTACACCTTC. This translates into CASSLGQQSGGNGYTF.

This chain uses TRBV20-1 with TRBJ2-7; 9 bases match TRBD2. The CDR3 runs 11 residues. Per the germline V gene, CDR1 is DFQATT and CDR2 is SNEGSKA (reference sequence). In DNA form, the CDR3 reads TGCAATGTAGCGGGAGCGGGCGAGCAGTACTTC. This gives the protein CNVAGAGEQYF.

The chain employs TRBV7-9 and TRBJ1-1; 9 bases align to TRBD1. The CDR3 length is 17 residues. The V gene's germline CDR1 is SEHNR and CDR2 FQNEAQ (reference sequence). Trimming cost V 0 bases and J 5 bases; bases outside gene matches: 10. CDR3 sequence (DNA): TGTGCCAGCAGCTTAGCGAAGACAGGGGGGTCGAGGACTGAAGCTTTCTTT. Protein product: CASSLAKTGGSRTEAFF.

V and J are TRBV24-1 and TRBJ2-7; D is perhaps TRBD1 (6 bases). V was cut by 4 bases and J by 5 bases, with 20 bases left in between. The length of the CDR3 is 16 residues. Germline V gene sequence: CDR1 KGHDR, CDR2 SFDVKD. As DNA, the CDR3 is TGTGCCACCAGTGAGCGACAGGCCCCTGTGATCGACGAGCAGTACTTC. This encodes CATSERQAPVIDEQYF.

The rearrangement uses TRBV5-1 and TRBJ2-2, with 12 bases that match TRBD1. Germline V gene data show CDR1 as SGHRS and CDR2 as YFSETQ. The CDR3 has 16 amino acids. Trimming removed 4 bases from V and 5 bases from J; junction bases left unmatched: 6. This CDR3 is CASSPRGQGATGELFF. Written as DNA, the CDR3 is TGCGCCAGCAGCCCGAGGGGACAGGGGGCAACCGGGGAGCTGTTTTTT.

The rearrangement joins TRBV27 to TRBJ2-1, with TRBD2 as a possible D gene (5 bases). CDR3 length: 17 amino acids. V lost 1 base and J 4 bases, leaving 17 bases between the germline ends. From germline, CDR1 is MNHEY and CDR2 SMNVEV (reference sequence). The CDR3 region is CASSLYPKAVAYNEQFF. The CDR3 region has the DNA TGTGCCAGCAGTTTATACCCAAAAGCGGTAGCATACAATGAGCAGTTCTTC.

CDR3 in DNA: TGTGCCATCAGCACGGACGACAGGAAGGGAAGAGACGAGCAGTACTTC. It specifies CAISTDDRKGRDEQYF. This chain connects TRBV10-3 to TRBJ2-7; D possibly corresponds to TRBD1 (6 bases). CDR1 and CDR2 from the germline V gene are ENHRY and SYGVKD. V was clipped by 6 bases and J by 5 bases, with 23 bases between them. The CDR3 is made up of 16 amino acids.

This clone was seen once. The chain joins TRBV5-1 to TRBJ2-5; 16 bases map to TRBD2. Germline CDR1 is SGHRS and CDR2 is YFSETQ. The CDR3 has 19 amino acids. With 4 bases clipped from V and 2 bases from J, the junction kept 11 bases outside the gene matches. The CDR3 loop reads CASSQPGLAGGPRQETQYF. Written as DNA, the CDR3 is TGCGCCAGCAGCCAGCCGGGACTAGCGGGAGGGCCAAGGCAAGAGACCCAGTACTTC.

In its sample, this clone was seen a few times. The rearrangement uses TRBV3-1 (or the pseudogene TRBV3-2) and TRBJ1-2; no definite D call. The CDR3 is 13 residues long. V gave up 2 bases and J gave up 4 bases, with 8 bases separating them. Germline assignment: CDR1 LGHDT and CDR2 YNNKEL (reference sequence). The CDR3 sequence: CASSQSIGYGYTF. The CDR3 DNA reads as TGTGCCAGCAGCCAATCTATCGGCTATGGCTACACCTTC.

A single count supports this clone. This CDR3 is CATSDSRQDTDTQYF. The CDR3, as DNA: TGTGCCACCAGTGATTCCCGACAAGACACAGATACGCAGTATTTT. V is TRBV24-1 and J is TRBJ2-3; unclear D gene. This CDR3 contains 15 residues. CDR1 is KGHDR, CDR2 SFDVKD, per germline. V was cut by 2 bases and J by 2 bases, with 10 bases left in between.